The source of this T cell receptor (beta chain) is a study of Ad26.COV2.S vaccination and SARS-CoV-2 variants. The wider study: The study gave Ad26.COV2.S intramuscularly, once or twice 56 days apart.

Notes on the study in general: Ad26.COV2.S recipients had broader spike-specific TCRs (P = 0.0014).

Treatment here: 15 to 20 received Ad26.COV2.S at low or high dose, single or two shots; roughly five received placebo; per-sample allocation not given. Sampling occurred on day 63 after the first vaccine or placebo injection. What was given as vaccine was an Ad26 vector encoding Wuhan-strain SARS-CoV-2 spike. The protocol was immunoSEQ multiplex PCR, while the TCRdb copy is restricted to in-frame clones and leaves out a portion. Found here are about 350,000 clones, more than 75% of them singletons; the top ten hold 3.3%. Per the germline V gene, CDR1 is SGHRS and CDR2 is YFSETQ. J was trimmed by 3 bases and V by 0 bases; bases with no gene match: 6. The length of the CDR3 is 16 residues. As for this clone: Its antigen is still unknown.

The sample was peripheral blood, taken in a trial of Ad26.COV2.S vaccine versus placebo. This chain links TRBV5-1 with TRBJ2-7; 10 bases agree with TRBD1. The TCR comes from a person between 18 and 65 years old who received the Ad26.COV2.S COVID-19 vaccine or a placebo. CDR3 nucleotide sequence: TGCGCCAGCAGCTTGGGGTCCGGGACAGGGGTCTACGAGCAGTACTTC. Translation: CASSLGSGTGVYEQYF.